This TCR beta chain was sequenced in a study of radiation and T cells in renal cell carcinoma. Trimming left V 8 bases short and J 4 bases short, with 8 bases between. The CDR3 is made up of 12 amino acids. Germline lookup yields CDR1 MDHEN and CDR2 SYDVKM. The time point here: baseline pretreatment blood. Regarding treatment: 15 Gy SBRT to primary tumor, nephrectomy 4 weeks later. Clones were read by immunoSEQ multiplex PCR, and TCRdb kept only the in-frame ones, dropping some. The table shows 150,000 or so clones, with 88% occurring only once. This specimen consisted of blood, obtained from a patient whose treatment included radiotherapy and nephrectomy. The sequence was obtained from a woman between 65 and 79 years old with renal cell carcinoma. This chain links TRBV28 with TRBJ2-2; D is ambiguous. In DNA form, the CDR3 reads TGTGCCAGCCAGTCTACCACCGGGGAGCTGTTTTTT. Protein: CASQSTTGELFF.